This note documents a single T cell receptor (beta chain) sequence. Its antigen remains unidentified. Indicated time point: newly diagnosed GD, antithyroid drugs for less than 3 months. The TCR library used RNA extracted from PBMCs. Construction of TCR beta libraries relied on iRepertoire HTBI primers and on Arm-PCR targeting CDR3 regions. TCRdb re-derived calls from the multiplex PCR reads in MiXCR, one entry per CDR3 protein. The repertoire has 400,000 to 550,000 distinct CDR3 sequences, around 17% of them found once; the top ten carry 20% to 25%. This sample is part of a study of regulatory T cells in long-lasting Graves disease. Germline V lookup: CDR1 LNHDA, CDR2 SQIVND (reference sequence). The ends lost 5 bases at V and 12 bases at J; junction bases unmatched: 13. The length of the CDR3 is 15 residues. The study, taken as a whole, reports: Favored usage of TRBV28, TRBJ1-2 and TRBJ2-5 was recorded in persistent disease. Relative to newly diagnosed Graves' patients, persistent ones had lower TCR diversity. New patients shared fewer public clonotypes (966) than persistent patients did (roughly 2,500).

The data also belong to a second study, concerning T cells in Graves' hyperthyroidism and ophthalmopathy. Turning to that study: Ophthalmopathy prediction by the model preceded onset by a median about 6 months.

Sequenced material: peripheral blood mononuclear cells (PBMCs), taken at new diagnosis, from a patient treated with antithyroid drugs. This sequence originates from a woman between 18 and 29 years old with Graves disease. This sequence joins TRBV19 and TRBJ2-1; the match to TRBD2 covers 10 bases. The CDR3 loop reads CASSLGLAVPHVQFF. The CDR3 DNA reads TGTGCCAGTAGTCTCGGACTAGCGGTCCCACATGTGCAGTTCTTC.